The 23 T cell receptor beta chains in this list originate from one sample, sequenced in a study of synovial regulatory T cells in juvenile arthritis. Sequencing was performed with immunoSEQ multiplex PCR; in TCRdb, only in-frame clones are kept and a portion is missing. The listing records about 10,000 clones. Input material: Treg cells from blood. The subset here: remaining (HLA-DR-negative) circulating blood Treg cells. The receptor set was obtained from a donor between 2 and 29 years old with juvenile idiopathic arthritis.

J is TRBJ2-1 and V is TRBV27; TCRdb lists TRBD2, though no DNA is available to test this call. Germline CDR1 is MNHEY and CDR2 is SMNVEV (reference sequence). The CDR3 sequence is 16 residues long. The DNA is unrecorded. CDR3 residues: CASSARDFSSYNEQFF.

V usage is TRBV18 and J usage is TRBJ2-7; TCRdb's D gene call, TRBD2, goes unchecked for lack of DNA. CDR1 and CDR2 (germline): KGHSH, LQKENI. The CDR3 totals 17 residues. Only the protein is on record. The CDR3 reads CASSPHGAVLGGYEQYF.

CDR3 residues: CAISESPSGLSYEQYF. V gene TRBV10-3 combines with J gene TRBJ2-7; absent DNA, TCRdb's TRBD2 call cannot be checked. Germline V CDR1 and CDR2: ENHRY, SYGVKD. The CDR3 is 16 residues long. The record lacks a DNA sequence.

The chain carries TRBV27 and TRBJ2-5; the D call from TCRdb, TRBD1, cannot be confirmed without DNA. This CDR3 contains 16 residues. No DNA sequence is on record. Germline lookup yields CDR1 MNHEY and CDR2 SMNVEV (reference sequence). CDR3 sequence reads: CASSPTPQGGIETQYF.

CDR3 amino acids: CASSLRSPFSGNTIYF. The chain couples TRBV7-2 to TRBJ1-3. CDR1 and CDR2 from the germline V gene are SGHTA and FQGNSA. This CDR3 has 16 residues. No DNA sequence was recorded.

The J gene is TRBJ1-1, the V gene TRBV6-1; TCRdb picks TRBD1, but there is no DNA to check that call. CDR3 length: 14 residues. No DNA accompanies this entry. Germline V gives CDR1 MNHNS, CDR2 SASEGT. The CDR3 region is CASRVTQGRTEAFF.

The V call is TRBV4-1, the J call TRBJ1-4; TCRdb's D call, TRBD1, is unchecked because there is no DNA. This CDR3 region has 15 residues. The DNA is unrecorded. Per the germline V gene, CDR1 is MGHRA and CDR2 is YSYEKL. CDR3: CASSQDRAKGEKLFF.

The CDR3 region is CASRQTGGGSPLHF. V gene TRBV27 combines with J gene TRBJ1-6; the D call from TCRdb, TRBD1, cannot be confirmed without DNA. This CDR3 is 14 amino acids long. The protein alone is recorded here. Germline V gene data show CDR1 as MNHEY and CDR2 as SMNVEV (reference sequence).

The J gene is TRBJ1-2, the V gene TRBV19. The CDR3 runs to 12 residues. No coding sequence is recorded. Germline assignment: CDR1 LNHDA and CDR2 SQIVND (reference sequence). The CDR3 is CASRNPSGGYTF.

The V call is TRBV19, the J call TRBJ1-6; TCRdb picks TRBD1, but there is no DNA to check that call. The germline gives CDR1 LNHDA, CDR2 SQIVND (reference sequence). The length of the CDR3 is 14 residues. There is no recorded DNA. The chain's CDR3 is CASLGQGIGSPLHF.

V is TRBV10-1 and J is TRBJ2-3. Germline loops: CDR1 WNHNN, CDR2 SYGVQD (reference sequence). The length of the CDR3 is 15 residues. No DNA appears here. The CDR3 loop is CASSESPWITDTQYF.

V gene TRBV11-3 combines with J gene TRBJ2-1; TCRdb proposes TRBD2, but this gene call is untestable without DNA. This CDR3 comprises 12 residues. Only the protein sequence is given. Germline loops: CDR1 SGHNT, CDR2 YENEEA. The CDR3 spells CASSFRRGEQFF.

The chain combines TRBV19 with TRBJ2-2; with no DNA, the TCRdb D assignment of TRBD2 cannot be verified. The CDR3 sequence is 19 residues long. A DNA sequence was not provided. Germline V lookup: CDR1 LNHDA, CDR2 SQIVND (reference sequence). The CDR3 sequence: CASSIIGLARLGKTGELFF.

CDR3 region: CASRTTGVYQPQHF. The rearrangement joins TRBV6-1 to TRBJ1-5; TCRdb's D call of TRBD1 is untestable without DNA. The CDR3 is 14 amino acids. The DNA is unrecorded. The germline V gene encodes CDR1 MNHNS and CDR2 SASEGT.

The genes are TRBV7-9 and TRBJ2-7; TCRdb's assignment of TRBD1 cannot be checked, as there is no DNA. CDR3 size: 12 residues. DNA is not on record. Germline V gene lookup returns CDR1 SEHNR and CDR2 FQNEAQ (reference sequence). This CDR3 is CASSPRDRAIGF.

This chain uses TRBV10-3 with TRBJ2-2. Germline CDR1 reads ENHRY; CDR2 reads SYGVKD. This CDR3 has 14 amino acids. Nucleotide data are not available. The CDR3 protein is CATGQTSATGELFF.

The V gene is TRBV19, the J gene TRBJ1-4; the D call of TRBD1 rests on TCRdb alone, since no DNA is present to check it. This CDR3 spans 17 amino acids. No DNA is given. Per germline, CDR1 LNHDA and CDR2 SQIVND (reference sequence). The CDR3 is CASSPTGRSPTNEKLFF.

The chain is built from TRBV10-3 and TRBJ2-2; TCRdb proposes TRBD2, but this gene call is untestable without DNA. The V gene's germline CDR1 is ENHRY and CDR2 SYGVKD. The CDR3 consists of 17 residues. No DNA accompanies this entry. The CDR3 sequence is CAISDPETRRIGGELFF.

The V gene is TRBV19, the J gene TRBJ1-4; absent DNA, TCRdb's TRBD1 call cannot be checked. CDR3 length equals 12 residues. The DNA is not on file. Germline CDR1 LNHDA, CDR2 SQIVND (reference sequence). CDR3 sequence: CASSADRTKLFF.

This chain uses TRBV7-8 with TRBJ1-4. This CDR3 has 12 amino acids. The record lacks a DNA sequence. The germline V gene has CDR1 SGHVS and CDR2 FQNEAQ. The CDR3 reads CASSTGHEKLFF.

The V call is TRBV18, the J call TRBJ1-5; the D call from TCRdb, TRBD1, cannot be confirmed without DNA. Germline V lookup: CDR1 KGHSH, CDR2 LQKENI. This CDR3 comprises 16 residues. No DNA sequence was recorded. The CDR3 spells CASSPFTGGNNQPQHF.

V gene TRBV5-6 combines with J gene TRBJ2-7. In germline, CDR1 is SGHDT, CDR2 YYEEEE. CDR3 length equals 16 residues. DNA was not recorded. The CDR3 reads CASSLNPGPWLYEQYF.

CDR3 region: CASSFGTSGRSNEQFF. The V and J genes are TRBV11-3 and TRBJ2-1; TCRdb names TRBD2, which stays unverified in the absence of DNA. Germline assignment: CDR1 SGHNT and CDR2 YENEEA. The CDR3 has 16 residues. No coding sequence is recorded.